The 27 T cell receptor beta chains below were found in one sample sequenced in a study of T cells in Graves' hyperthyroidism and ophthalmopathy. RNA transcripts provided the source from which TCR beta CDR3 regions were amplified. Primed by the HTBI set, a first-round RT-PCR was run on the TCR CDR3. TCRdb redid the calling of the multiplex PCR reads with MiXCR, one entry per CDR3 protein. This table holds fewer than 350,000 distinct CDR3 sequences, approximately 14% found once. The sample consisted of blood. The receptor source for this set is a woman aged 45-59 years with Graves' hyperthyroidism that later progressed to Graves' ophthalmopathy.

The table lists this clonotype with many counts. The rearrangement links TRBV3-1 to TRBJ2-3; D possibly uses TRBD1 or TRBD2 (6 bases each). The CDR3 runs 15 residues. Germline CDR1 LGHDT, CDR2 YNNKEL (reference sequence). Trimming stripped 7 bases from V and 4 bases from J, with 18 bases between. CDR3 loop: CASTRGRRGADTQYF. The DNA of the CDR3 is TGTGCCAGCACCCGGGGGCGGAGAGGGGCAGATACGCAGTATTTT.

This chain connects TRBV6-5 to TRBJ2-2; 8 bases align to TRBD2. The CDR3 is made up of 14 amino acids. With 5 bases clipped from V and 7 bases from J, the junction kept 6 bases outside the gene matches. The germline V gene has CDR1 MNHEY and CDR2 SVGAGI. The CDR3 DNA reads as TGTGCCAGCAGTGTACTAGCGGATTACGGGGAGCTGTTTTTT. Translation: CASSVLADYGELFF.

The sample holds many counts of this clonotype. The chain links TRBV28 to TRBJ2-7; TRBD1 matches at 8 bases. The J segment lost 5 bases and the V segment lost 6 bases, leaving 9 bases of the junction unmatched. Germline assignment: CDR1 MDHEN and CDR2 SYDVKM. This CDR3 spans 14 amino acids. For the CDR3, the DNA is TGTGCCAGCAGGTCCGGGACAGGAGAACACGAGCAGTACTTC. Translating gives CASRSGTGEHEQYF. The whole variable domain, remainder taken from reference TRBV28 and TRBJ2-7, is DVKVTQSSRYLVKRTGEKVFLECVQDMDHENMFWYRQDPGLGLRLIYFSYDVKMKEKGDIPEGYSVSREKKERFSLILESASTNQTSMYLCASRSGTGEHEQYFGPGTRLTVT.

This clonotype was picked up many times. V is TRBV11-2 and J is TRBJ2-6; D is undetermined. Germline V gene data show CDR1 as SGHAT and CDR2 as FQNNGV. This CDR3 has 17 residues. The V and J ends lost 1 base and 1 base respectively, with 11 bases between them. CDR3 nucleotide sequence: TGTGCCAGCAGCTTAGCCTATGGGATTTCTGGGGCCAACGTCCTGACTTTC. It translates to CASSLAYGISGANVLTF.

This clonotype came up many times. The chain couples TRBV20-1 to TRBJ1-5; 7 positions agree with TRBD1. Trimming removed 6 bases from V and 2 bases from J; junction bases left unmatched: 7. The CDR3 contains 14 residues. In germline, CDR1 is DFQATT, CDR2 SNEGSKA (reference sequence). The CDR3 sequence: CSARGQWGNQPQHF. DNA of the CDR3: TGCAGTGCAAGGGGGCAGTGGGGCAATCAGCCCCAGCATTTT.

This clonotype was seen repeatedly, ten times or more. The chain links TRBV12-3 or TRBV12-4 to TRBJ2-7, with 8 bases matching TRBD2. This CDR3 contains 14 residues. J lost 4 bases, V lost 6 bases, and 8 bases had no gene match. CDR3 residues: CASSLREGLYEQYF. For the CDR3, the DNA is TGTGCCAGCAGCCTCCGGGAGGGTTTATACGAGCAGTACTTC.

The table lists this clonotype with many counts. The rearrangement links TRBV20-1 to TRBJ2-7; 10 bases fit TRBD2. V dropped 0 bases and J dropped 7; count of bases not matched to a gene: 9. Germline CDR1 is DFQATT and CDR2 is SNEGSKA (reference sequence). CDR3 length equals 15 residues. CDR3 in amino acids: CSARDRLAGVREQYF. DNA for the CDR3: TGCAGTGCTAGAGATCGGCTAGCGGGAGTCAGGGAGCAGTACTTC.

Points on this clonotype: Just one base apart from a much larger clone, this may be a read error. V is TRBV28 and J is TRBJ2-6; either TRBD1 or TRBD2 may fit D (6 bases each). The CDR3 runs 15 residues. Germline V lookup: CDR1 MDHEN, CDR2 SYDVKM. V lost 4 bases and J 4 bases, leaving 11 bases between the germline ends. Here the CDR3 reads CASSSLGGGANVLTF. The CDR3 DNA reads as TGTGCCAGCAGTTCATTGGGGGGCGGGGCCAACGTCCTGACTTTC.

Ten or more counts support this clonotype. The chain links TRBV20-1 to TRBJ1-2; the match to TRBD1 covers 7 bases. This CDR3 comprises 15 residues. Germline V lookup: CDR1 DFQATT, CDR2 SNEGSKA (reference sequence). V lost 1 base and J lost 8; bases outside the gene matches: 13. The CDR3 DNA is TGCAGTGCTAGAGTCTTGGGAAGGGACAGTGGGGGCTACACCTTC. Translated: CSARVLGRDSGGYTF.

This clonotype occurred a few times. This chain links TRBV6-1 with TRBJ2-2, with TRBD2 matching over 12 bases. J lost 5 bases, V lost 7 bases, and 11 bases had no gene match. The CDR3 consists of 17 residues. Per germline, CDR1 MNHNS and CDR2 SASEGT. Here the CDR3 DNA reads TGTGCCAGCACACCCCCTAGCGGGAGGGCTGAGACCGGGGAGCTGTTTTTT. This translates into CASTPPSGRAETGELFF.

This clonotype was seen repeatedly, ten times or more. This chain links TRBV15 with TRBJ1-1; maybe TRBD1 (6 bases). V lost 3 bases and J lost 5, with 22 bases in between. The V gene's germline CDR1 is LNHNV and CDR2 YYDKDF (reference sequence). The CDR3 covers 17 residues. CDR3 DNA: TGTGCCACCAGCAGGGAGCCCTACTTCAGGCAGGGGACTGAAGCTTTCTTT. Its translation: CATSREPYFRQGTEAFF.

This clonotype was observed many times. CDR3 in DNA: TGTGCCAGCCGTAAGAGCGGCTTTGGCAATCAGCCCCAGCATTTT. Residues: CASRKSGFGNQPQHF. The rearrangement links TRBV6-1 to TRBJ1-5; D unclear. The CDR3 has 15 residues. Trimming left V 8 bases short and J 2 bases short, with 16 bases between. Looked up from germline, CDR1 is MNHNS and CDR2 is SASEGT.

This clonotype has at least ten counts. The chain joins TRBV28 to TRBJ1-1; D uncertain. Germline CDR1 is MDHEN and CDR2 is SYDVKM. V was trimmed by 2 bases and J by 0 bases, leaving 13 bases between them. This CDR3 contains 16 residues. The CDR3 DNA reads as TGTGCCAGCAGTTTAAAGGCCTCTCAGATGAACACTGAAGCTTTCTTT. This sequence encodes CASSLKASQMNTEAFF.

This clonotype was recorded many times. The chain is built from TRBV5-5 and TRBJ1-2; D gene uncertain. This CDR3 is 13 amino acids long. Germline V gene lookup returns CDR1 SGHKS and CDR2 YYEKEE (reference sequence). Trimming removed 1 base at V and 6 bases at J, with 10 bases between. CDR3 amino acids: CASSLRALDGYTF. The CDR3 region has the DNA TGTGCCAGCAGCTTGAGGGCATTAGATGGCTACACCTTC.

This clonotype was observed many times. The chain joins TRBV28 to TRBJ2-7; D perhaps matches TRBD2 (5 bases). Trimming took off 7 bases at V and 3 bases at J, with 13 bases between the two ends. Per germline, CDR1 MDHEN and CDR2 SYDVKM. The length of the CDR3 is 13 residues. CDR3 in DNA: TGTGCCAGCACTACTCCGGGGAACTACGAGCAGTACTTC. This translates into CASTTPGNYEQYF.

This clonotype was detected ten times or more. J is TRBJ2-3 and V is TRBV30; perhaps TRBD2 as D (5 bases). The CDR3 covers 13 residues. The germline V and J ends were trimmed by 0 bases and 2 bases, with 6 bases remaining between them. CDR1 is GTSNPN and CDR2 is SVGIG in the germline V gene (reference sequence). This chain's CDR3 is CAWSVRDTDTQYF. CDR3 sequence (DNA): TGTGCCTGGAGTGTACGGGACACAGATACGCAGTATTTT. The whole variable domain, remainder taken from reference TRBV30 and TRBJ2-3, is SQTIHQWPATLVQPVGSPLSLECTVEGTSNPNLYWYRQAAGRGLQLLFYSVGIGQISSEVPQNLSASRPQDRQFILSSKKLLLSDSGFYLCAWSVRDTDTQYFGPGTRLTVL.

This clonotype was counted many times. The junction differs from germline at one of its ends, possibly a read error. In nucleotides, the CDR3 is TGTGCCAGCAGCTTTACTAGCGGGAACATCGGGGAGCTGTTTTTT. Amino acids: CASSFTSGNIGELFF. The V gene is TRBV5-8, the J gene TRBJ2-2, with TRBD2 matching over 10 bases. The CDR3 is made up of 15 amino acids. CDR1 is SGHTS, CDR2 YDEGEE, per germline.

The V call is TRBV7-9, the J call TRBJ2-3; possible D gene TRBD1, 6 bases. V was cut by 5 bases and J by 2 bases, with 8 bases left in between. The length of the CDR3 is 13 residues. The germline V gene has CDR1 SEHNR and CDR2 FQNEAQ (reference sequence). CDR3 in amino acids: CASSRQVTDTQYF. For the CDR3, the DNA is TGTGCCAGCAGCCGACAGGTCACAGATACGCAGTATTTT. The full variable domain, its missing parts supplied by reference TRBV7-9 and TRBJ2-3, is DTGVSQNPRHKITKRGQNVTFRCDPISEHNRLYWYRQTLGQGPEFLTYFQNEAQLEKSRLLSDRFSAERPKGSFSTLEIQRTEQGDSAMYLCASSRQVTDTQYFGPGTRLTVL.

This clonotype was observed a handful of times. The genes are TRBV5-1 and TRBJ1-2; D possibly corresponds to TRBD1 (6 bases). This CDR3 comprises 13 residues. The germline gives CDR1 SGHRS, CDR2 YFSETQ. Trimming took 4 bases from V and 4 from J, leaving 11 bases between them. CDR3 DNA sequence: TGCGCCAGCAGCGAGGGGGGTCCCTATGGCTACACCTTC. It encodes CASSEGGPYGYTF. The full variable domain, with the rest looked up from reference TRBV5-1 and TRBJ1-2, is KAGVTQTPRYLIKTRGQQVTLSCSPISGHRSVSWYQQTPGQGLQFLFEYFSETQRNKGNFPGRFSGRQFSNSRSEMNVSTLELGDSALYLCASSEGGPYGYTFGSGTRLTVV.

Worth noting for this clonotype: The junction departs from germline at one end; a sequencing error may be responsible. The chain joins TRBV7-7 to TRBJ2-3, with a tentative D call TRBD2 (6 bases). Germline lookup yields CDR1 SSHAT and CDR2 FNYEAQ (reference sequence). The CDR3 loop spans 15 amino acids. The CDR3 region is CASSPGAGITDTQYF. CDR3 DNA sequence: TGTGCTAGCAGCCCCGGGGCGGGGATTACAGATACGCAGTATTTT.

This clonotype was seen repeatedly, ten times or more. The gene calls are TRBV28 and TRBJ1-4; D possibly corresponds to TRBD1 (6 bases). The V end was cut by 5 bases, the J end by 5 bases, with 15 bases between. Germline values: CDR1 MDHEN, CDR2 SYDVKM. The CDR3 totals 15 residues. In DNA form, the CDR3 reads TGTGCCAGCAGTGAAACAGGGCGGTACAATGAAAAACTGTTTTTT. Residues: CASSETGRYNEKLFF.

The sample holds a few counts of this clonotype. The rearrangement uses TRBV12-3 or TRBV12-4 and TRBJ2-7; tentative D call: TRBD2 (6 bases). With 1 base removed from V and 7 bases from J, the gap between germline ends came to 11 bases. CDR3 length: 13 amino acids. The chain's CDR3 is CASSLGGLSEQYF. CDR3 nucleotides: TGTGCCAGCAGTTTAGGGGGACTTAGTGAGCAGTACTTC.

This clonotype occurred many times. This sequence joins TRBV4-1 and TRBJ2-6, with D unresolved. The CDR3 contains 16 residues. From germline, CDR1 is MGHRA and CDR2 YSYEKL. V lost 0 bases and J lost 2, with 8 bases in between. CDR3: CASSQDAATGANVLTF. CDR3 nucleotides: TGCGCCAGCAGCCAAGATGCTGCCACTGGGGCCAACGTCCTGACTTTC.

This clonotype was recorded a few times. The chain carries TRBV14 and TRBJ2-7, with 12 positions matching TRBD1. This CDR3 is built from 15 residues. Germline V gene lookup returns CDR1 SGHDN and CDR2 FVKESK. V shed 3 bases and J 7 bases; nucleotides not matched to a gene: 7. This CDR3 is CASSQLGQGAREQYF. In DNA, the CDR3 is TGTGCCAGCAGCCAGTTGGGACAGGGGGCTCGAGAGCAGTACTTC. Full variable domain (outside the CDR3, taken from reference TRBV14 and TRBJ2-7): EAGVTQFPSHSVIEKGQTVTLRCDPISGHDNLYWYRRVMGKEIKFLLHFVKESKQDESGMPNNRFLAERTGGTYSTLKVQPAELEDSGVYFCASSQLGQGAREQYFGPGTRLTVT.

This clonotype was detected ten times or more. The genes are TRBV28 and TRBJ2-4; 13 bases fit TRBD2. The V segment lost 6 bases and the J segment 0 bases; nucleotides outside the gene matches: 8. Germline assignment: CDR1 MDHEN and CDR2 SYDVKM. This CDR3 is built from 18 residues. This chain's CDR3 is CASSQGLAGPLAKNIQYF. The CDR3 DNA is TGTGCCAGCAGCCAGGGACTAGCGGGGCCCTTAGCCAAAAACATTCAGTACTTC.

This clonotype has ten or more counts. V gene TRBV18 combines with J gene TRBJ2-5; D is possibly TRBD2 (5 bases). CDR3 length: 12 residues. Between the trimmed V and J ends, which lost 1 base and 7 bases, there was a span of 7 bases. In germline, CDR1 is KGHSH, CDR2 LQKENI. Here the CDR3 DNA reads TGTGCCAGCTCACCACGAGGAGGGACCCAGTACTTC. Amino acids: CASSPRGGTQYF.

The sample holds many counts of this clonotype. The chain combines TRBV2 with TRBJ2-3; no definite D call. The ends were cut back, 4 bases at V and 2 bases at J, with 4 bases in the middle. The germline V gene has CDR1 SNHLY and CDR2 FYNNEI. The CDR3 has 12 amino acids. This CDR3 reads CASSGNTDTQYF. CDR3 sequence (DNA): TGTGCCAGCAGTGGCAACACAGATACGCAGTATTTT.